The clone carrying this TCR beta chain was found a few times. This sample is drawn from a study of blood T cells in healthy people across ages. A second PCR, run for about 7 to 12 cycles, used a sample-barcoded 5' primer plus a J-beta primer mix. Every individual sample yielded 2.5 million or more paired-end reads (each containing CDR3). A single record per CDR3 protein comes from TCRdb applying MiXCR to the 5' RACE reads. The sample shows 1.5 million to 2 million distinct CDR3 sequences, roughly 27% of them seen only once. Sequenced material: blood. The clonotype originates from a woman aged 25 to 39 in good health.

The CDR3 loop is CASSTQAGNTEAFF. CDR3 bases: TGTGCCAGCAGCACGCAGGCCGGGAACACTGAAGCTTTCTTT. The genes are TRBV11-2 and TRBJ1-1, with D uncertain. CDR1 is SGHAT, CDR2 FQNNGV, per germline. This CDR3 contains 14 residues. Trimming took off 5 bases at V and 1 base at J, with 11 bases between the two ends.